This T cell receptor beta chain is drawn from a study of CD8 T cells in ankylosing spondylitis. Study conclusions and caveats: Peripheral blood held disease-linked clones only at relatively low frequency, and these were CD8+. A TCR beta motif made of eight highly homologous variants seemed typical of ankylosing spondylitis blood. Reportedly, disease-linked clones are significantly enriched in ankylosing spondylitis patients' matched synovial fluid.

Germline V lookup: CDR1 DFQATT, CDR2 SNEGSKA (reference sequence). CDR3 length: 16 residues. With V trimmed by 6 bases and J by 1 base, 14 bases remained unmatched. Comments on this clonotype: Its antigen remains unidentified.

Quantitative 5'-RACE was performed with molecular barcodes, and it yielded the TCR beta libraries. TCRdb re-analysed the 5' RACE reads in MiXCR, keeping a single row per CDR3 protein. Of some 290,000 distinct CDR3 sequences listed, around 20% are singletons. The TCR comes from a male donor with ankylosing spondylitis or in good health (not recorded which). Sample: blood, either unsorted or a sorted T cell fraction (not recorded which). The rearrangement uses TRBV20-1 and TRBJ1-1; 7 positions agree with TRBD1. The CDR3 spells CSARQGAGLRNTEAFF. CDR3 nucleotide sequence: TGCAGTGCGAGACAGGGTGCGGGTCTTCGGAACACTGAAGCTTTCTTT.